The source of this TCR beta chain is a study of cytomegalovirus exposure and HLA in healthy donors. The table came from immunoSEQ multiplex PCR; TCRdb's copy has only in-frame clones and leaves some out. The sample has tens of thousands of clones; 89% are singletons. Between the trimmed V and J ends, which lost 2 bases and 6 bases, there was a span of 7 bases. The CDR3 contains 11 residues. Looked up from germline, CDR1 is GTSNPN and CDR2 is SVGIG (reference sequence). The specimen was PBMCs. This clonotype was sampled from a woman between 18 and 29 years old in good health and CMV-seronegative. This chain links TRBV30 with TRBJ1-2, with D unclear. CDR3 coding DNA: TGTGCCTGGAGTCTCGGGAATGGCTACACCTTC. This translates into CAWSLGNGYTF.